This T cell receptor (beta chain) was documented in a study of blood T cell repertoires in COVID-19. Study information: Spain, Italy and the United States supplied samples that represented acute and convalescent COVID-19. T cells, B-cell-depleted T cells, or PBMCs provided the cDNA or gDNA that served as material.

In the authors' methods: Reference gene primer amplification gave nucleated cell count estimates. Generated by immunoSEQ multiplex PCR, the TCRdb table keeps only in-frame clones and is missing some. D and trimming come from the DNA, and the V and J calls and clone size come from that table. This table has roughly 54,000 clones, about 91% appearing once. The CDR3 runs 15 residues. V was clipped by 3 bases and J by 3 bases; unmatched bases: 4. Germline CDR1 MNHNS, CDR2 SASEGT. This clone was observed once. This TCR came from a woman aged 55-69 years with active or convalescent COVID-19. The V gene is TRBV6-1, the J gene TRBJ2-7, with 11 bases lining up with TRBD2. Source material: peripheral blood. CDR3 amino acids: CASSDYLAGGYEQYF. The CDR3 DNA reads TGTGCCAGCAGTGATTATCTAGCGGGGGGCTACGAGCAGTACTTC.